This paragraph reports one T cell receptor (beta chain). What this receptor recognizes is not known. Base qualities are not recorded, but no much larger clone differs from it by a single base. In the prospective study, participants were roughly 18 to 90 years old, resided in 24 geographic areas of the United States, and were enrolled through a virtual design. Cohort assignment in the prospective study relied on participant-reported clinical history from a screening survey and a study questionnaire. For ImmuneRACE Cohort 3, a participant was defined as recovered based on two consecutive negative NP/OP PCR tests, clearance by a healthcare professional, or resolution of symptoms. Each participant in the prospective study had whole blood, serum and a nasopharyngeal or oropharyngeal swab collected by mobile phlebotomists. Participants in the prospective study had the option to provide additional blood draws and questionnaires over a roughly two-month period. Prospective study blood samples were shipped either frozen or at room temperature before DNA extraction.

This record comes from a study of blood T cell repertoires in COVID-19 (dated by TCRdb to 2020 to 2022). Background on the whole study: Samples covering the acute and convalescent phases of COVID-19 were provided by collaborators in the United States, Italy and Spain. The samples were drawn from two sources: the first 160 participants of the ongoing ImmuneRACE study, and 1,254 subjects contributed by 6 global collaborators. Sample metadata almost always included a de-identified subject ID, COVID-19 status, age in years and sex. HLA class I and class II types, where available, came from metadata supplied by the sample provider rather than from assay-based typing. The material from the prospective study consisted of cDNA or gDNA derived from T cells, B-cell-depleted T cells, or PBMCs. The repertoires were released in a freely available public database intended as a resource for research on the immune response to SARS-CoV-2. Subjects who had been exposed to COVID-19, were actively infected with it, or had recovered from it provided the deeply sampled blood TCRbeta repertoires that made up the dataset.

The immunoSEQ Assay, a bias-controlled multiplex PCR, was used to amplify TCRbeta CDR3 regions from genomic DNA. The authors' analysis ran thus. Nucleated cell counts per sample were estimated from amplification of reference gene primers within the assay. Sequence reads were collapsed and filtered to measure the absolute abundance of every unique TCRbeta CDR3 rearrangement. For each sample, productive Simpson clonality was calculated by taking the square root of Simpson's diversity index across productive rearrangements. This is the immuneACCESS table as TCRdb keeps it, with only in-frame sequences that have V and J called. A part of the clones is gone; compared with another copy, unresolved V genes explain less than half, and the rest is unexplained. That table supplies the V and J calls and clone size; D and trimming were determined from the DNA. For this sample the table gives a few hundred thousand clones, of which under 90% were detected only once. Jointly, the top ten make up about 10% of the sample.

The germline ends are 3 bases apart after V is trimmed by 2 bases and J by 2 bases. In the germline V gene, CDR1 corresponds to KGHDR and CDR2 to SFDVKD. The CDR3, cysteine through phenylalanine, is 12 amino acids long. The sequence is cut down to CDR3 DNA, 36 bases in frame from base 1. The research as a whole found: Clinical and demographic metadata were provided uncurated, with the amount varying by source and participant.

The sample taken for sequencing was PBMCs or T cells enriched from blood (not recorded which). The sequence was collected from a woman aged 18-29 years who had recovered from COVID-19. This receptor chain uses TRBV24-1 and TRBJ2-7, with the D gene call left open. Read as DNA, the sequence is TGTGCCACCAGTGATTCTACCTACGAGCAGTACTTC. It encodes CATSDSTYEQYF.